These 28 T cell receptor beta chains were all obtained from the same sample, sequenced in a study of regulatory T cells in long-lasting Graves disease. Documented time point: newly diagnosed GD, antithyroid drugs for less than 3 months. The TCR library was prepared using RNA isolated from PBMCs. CDR3 regions were amplified by Arm-PCR using iRepertoire HTBI primers to build TCR beta libraries. MiXCR, applied by TCRdb to the multiplex PCR reads, yields one record per CDR3 protein. The table records 520,000 or so distinct CDR3 sequences, approximately 12% of them present only once. Separately, the same data were catalogued under a study of T cells in Graves' hyperthyroidism and ophthalmopathy.

Sample: peripheral blood mononuclear cells (PBMCs), taken at new diagnosis, from a patient treated with antithyroid drugs. The receptors derive from a woman aged 25 to 45 with Graves disease.

This clonotype was picked up many times. This chain uses TRBV10-2 with TRBJ1-2; perhaps TRBD1 as D (5 bases). Germline V gives CDR1 WSHSY, CDR2 SAAADI. V gave up 3 bases and J gave up 1 base, with 15 bases separating them. This CDR3 is 16 amino acids long. In DNA form, the CDR3 reads TGCGCCAGCAGTGAATGGGGGATCGGGGGTAACTATGGCTACACCTTC. The encoded protein is CASSEWGIGGNYGYTF.

There are many counts of this clonotype. The chain couples TRBV7-3 to TRBJ1-5; 8 positions agree with TRBD1. The CDR3 consists of 19 residues. V lost 3 bases, J lost 0 bases, and 13 bases stayed unmatched. CDR1 is SGHTA and CDR2 is FQGTGA in the germline V gene. This CDR3 reads CASSFYRGQANDSNQPQHF. In nucleotides, the CDR3 is TGTGCCAGCAGCTTCTATAGGGGACAGGCGAACGATAGCAATCAGCCCCAGCATTTT.

This clonotype was counted at least ten times. In DNA, the CDR3 is TGCAGTGCCGACGACAGGCAACGCTCCTACGAGCAGTACTTC. It codes for CSADDRQRSYEQYF. J is TRBJ2-7 and V is TRBV20-1; possibly TRBD1 for D (6 bases). The CDR3 consists of 14 residues. Germline-derived CDR1 and CDR2 are DFQATT and SNEGSKA (reference sequence). V gave up 6 bases and J gave up 0 bases, with 15 bases separating them.

In this sample, this clonotype turned up many times. This chain connects TRBV19 to TRBJ1-1; maybe TRBD1 (5 bases). Germline V gene sequence: CDR1 LNHDA, CDR2 SQIVND (reference sequence). Trimming removed 5 bases from V and 8 bases from J, with 12 bases in between. This CDR3 spans 12 amino acids. The CDR3 DNA follows: TGTGCCAGTAGTCACGCGTGGGACGAAGCTTTCTTT. Amino acid sequence: CASSHAWDEAFF.

The chain links TRBV7-9 to TRBJ2-3; possible D gene TRBD2, 6 bases. The CDR3 is 16 residues long. The V gene lost 5 bases and the J gene lost 3 bases, with 18 bases spanning the gap. CDR1 is SEHNR and CDR2 is FQNEAQ in the germline V gene (reference sequence). The CDR3 nucleotides read TGTGCCAGCAGCCCCCACTGGAGGGGACCAACAGATACGCAGTATTTT. Translation: CASSPHWRGPTDTQYF.

This clonotype appeared many times. The chain uses TRBV7-2 and TRBJ2-1, with TRBD2 matching 7 bases. CDR1 is SGHTA and CDR2 is FQGNSA in the germline V gene. The trim removed 6 bases at V and 4 bases at J, leaving 12 bases unmatched. The length of the CDR3 is 16 residues. As DNA, the CDR3 is TGTGCCAGCAGGACCCACGAGACTAGCAGATACAATGAGCAGTTCTTC. Protein sequence: CASRTHETSRYNEQFF.

This clonotype was observed at least ten times. V and J are TRBV3-1 and TRBJ2-1; D is perhaps TRBD1 or TRBD2 (5 bases each). The ends were cut back, 3 bases at V and 6 bases at J, with 9 bases in the middle. This CDR3 has 13 residues. The germline V gene has CDR1 LGHDT and CDR2 YNNKEL (reference sequence). This CDR3 is CASSHSGSNEQFF. In nucleotides, the CDR3 is TGTGCCAGCAGCCATTCAGGGAGCAATGAGCAGTTCTTC.

V usage is TRBV6-1 and J usage is TRBJ2-7, with 7 bases identical to TRBD1. V lost 3 bases, J lost 4 bases, and 6 bases stayed unmatched. Germline V gives CDR1 MNHNS, CDR2 SASEGT. The CDR3 runs 14 residues. The CDR3 bases are TGTGCCAGCAGTGAGGCAGGGGGTTCGTACGAGCAGTACTTC. Translation: CASSEAGGSYEQYF.

The rearrangement links TRBV19 to TRBJ2-2; no clear D. Per germline, CDR1 LNHDA and CDR2 SQIVND (reference sequence). The V and J ends lost 5 bases and 0 bases respectively, with 7 bases between them. The CDR3 consists of 14 residues. The CDR3 bases are TGTGCCAGTAGTGTCAGTTCGAACACCGGGGAGCTGTTTTTT. As protein: CASSVSSNTGELFF. The full variable domain, rest sourced from reference TRBV19 and TRBJ2-2, is DGGITQSPKYLFRKEGQNVTLSCEQNLNHDAMYWYRQDPGQGLRLIYYSQIVNDFQKGDIAEGYSVSREKKESFPLTVTSAQKNPTAFYLCASSVSSNTGELFFGEGSRLTVL.

Note on this clonotype: It differs at one base from a far larger clone, so likely a read error. The chain combines TRBV2 with TRBJ2-7, with 10 bases fitting TRBD2. Germline CDR1 and CDR2: SNHLY and FYNNEI. The CDR3 has 16 residues. V trimming: 5 bases; J trimming: 7 bases; junction bases outside the gene matches: 14. CDR3 DNA sequence: TGTGCCAGCAGTACAGCGGGAGGGAGCTCCTACAATGAGCAGTACTTC. Protein sequence: CASSTAGGSSYNEQYF.

This clonotype was counted ten times or more. The chain uses TRBV10-2 and TRBJ2-3; tentatively, D is TRBD1 (5 bases). This CDR3 region has 14 residues. Germline lookup yields CDR1 WSHSY and CDR2 SAAADI. Trimming removed 3 bases at V and 0 bases at J, with 7 bases between. CDR3 residues: CASSDRQSTDTQYF. CDR3 bases: TGCGCCAGCAGTGACCGACAGAGCACAGATACGCAGTATTTT.

A remark on this clonotype: A much larger clone differs from this one at a single base, so this may be a read error. The CDR3 sequence is CASSPPGQGVLGANVLTF. Here the CDR3 DNA reads TGTGCCAGCAGTCCACCGGGACAGGGGGTGCTTGGGGCCAACGTCCTGACTTTC. The chain carries TRBV12-3 or TRBV12-4 and TRBJ2-6; 11 bases agree with TRBD1. CDR3 length equals 18 residues. J was trimmed by 3 bases and V by 5 bases; bases with no gene match: 9.

At least ten counts were recorded for this clonotype. The gene calls are TRBV7-3 and TRBJ1-1, with D unclear. With 0 bases removed from V and 5 bases from J, the gap between germline ends came to 7 bases. The CDR3 length is 13 residues. Germline CDR1 reads SGHTA; CDR2 reads FQGTGA. This CDR3 is CASSLTGQTEAFF. The CDR3 region has the DNA TGTGCCAGCAGCTTAACGGGCCAAACTGAAGCTTTCTTT.

This clonotype was seen repeatedly, ten times or more. CDR3 nucleotide sequence: TGTGCCAGCAGCTTAGTAGGGCTAGCCGTCAAGACCCAGTACTTC. As protein: CASSLVGLAVKTQYF. V gene TRBV7-8 combines with J gene TRBJ2-5; a weak D match, TRBD2 (5 bases). Trimming took off 1 base at V and 6 bases at J, with 15 bases between the two ends. This CDR3 region has 15 residues. CDR1 SGHVS and CDR2 FQNEAQ come from the germline V gene.

This clonotype appeared many times. This chain joins TRBV6-5 and TRBJ1-3; no reliable D call. Trimming pared 2 bases from V and 0 bases from J, leaving 8 bases between. The CDR3 runs to 15 residues. Germline CDR1 reads MNHEY; CDR2 reads SVGAGI. CDR3 amino acids: CASSYGQSSGNTIYF. The CDR3 DNA is TGTGCCAGCAGTTACGGGCAGAGCTCTGGAAACACCATATATTTT.

The sample holds many counts of this clonotype. The junction departs from germline at one end; a sequencing error may be responsible. The genes are TRBV12-3 or TRBV12-4 and TRBJ2-7; unclear D gene. The CDR3 has 14 amino acids. CDR3: CTSSPRWTGYEQYF. The CDR3 DNA reads TGTACCAGCAGCCCACGTTGGACGGGCTACGAGCAGTACTTC.

This clonotype came up many times. CDR3 amino acids: CASSPRTANNSPLHF. The CDR3 bases are TGTGCCAGCAGCCCTCGGACAGCTAATAATTCACCCCTCCACTTT. V is TRBV12-3 or TRBV12-4 and J is TRBJ1-6; tentative D call: TRBD1 (6 bases). Trimming removed 6 bases from V and 5 bases from J, with 14 bases in between. CDR3 length: 15 amino acids.

This chain links TRBV6-2 or TRBV6-3 with TRBJ2-1; no definite D call. Germline lookup yields CDR1 MNHEY and CDR2 SVGEGT. V was cut by 6 bases and J by 7 bases, with 13 bases left in between. The CDR3 is 13 amino acids. CDR3 in DNA: TGTGCCAGCAGCCCCTTTGCAGTAAATGAGCAGTTCTTC. It encodes CASSPFAVNEQFF.

J is TRBJ2-3 and V is TRBV11-2; D gene uncertain. V was clipped by 0 bases and J by 4 bases, with 8 bases between them. The CDR3 is made up of 14 amino acids. In germline, CDR1 is SGHAT, CDR2 FQNNGV. As DNA, the CDR3 is TGTGCCAGCAGCTTAGATCGATCGCCAGATACGCAGTATTTT. This gives the protein CASSLDRSPDTQYF.

This clonotype has more than one count but fewer than ten. This chain connects TRBV28 to TRBJ1-4, with D perhaps matching TRBD1 (6 bases). This CDR3 is built from 16 residues. Germline CDR1 reads MDHEN; CDR2 reads SYDVKM. The V end was cut by 3 bases, the J end by 5 bases, with 16 bases between. In DNA form, the CDR3 reads TGTGCCAGCAGTTTGCCCCGGGGAGGGGGGAATGAAAAACTGTTTTTT. It translates to CASSLPRGGGNEKLFF.

V usage is TRBV7-2 and J usage is TRBJ2-3; either TRBD1 or TRBD2 may fit D (5 bases each). Germline V gene sequence: CDR1 SGHTA, CDR2 FQGNSA. The V gene lost 2 bases and the J gene lost 1 base, with 7 bases spanning the gap. CDR3 length: 14 amino acids. CDR3 amino acids: CASSLMGRTDTQYF. The CDR3 coding sequence is TGTGCCAGCAGCTTAATGGGACGCACAGATACGCAGTATTTT.

Turning to this clonotype: The junction shows a germline mismatch at one end, possibly a read error. The CDR3, as DNA: TGTACCAGCAGTTTCTCGGACACTGAAGCTTTCTTT. It encodes CTSSFSDTEAFF. The rearrangement uses TRBV12-3 or TRBV12-4 and TRBJ1-1; D remains ambiguous. CDR3 length: 12 amino acids.

This clonotype was observed at least ten times. J is TRBJ2-1 and V is TRBV19; no clear D gene. This CDR3 is built from 12 residues. V gave up 8 bases and J gave up 3 bases, with 8 bases separating them. Germline values: CDR1 LNHDA, CDR2 SQIVND (reference sequence). CDR3 loop: CASGEGYNEQFF. For the CDR3, the DNA is TGTGCCAGTGGCGAAGGCTACAATGAGCAGTTCTTC.

This clonotype was seen many times. The chain couples TRBV11-2 to TRBJ1-1; unclear D gene. Trimming stripped 5 bases from V and 2 bases from J, with 6 bases between. The CDR3 has 12 residues. Looked up from germline, CDR1 is SGHAT and CDR2 is FQNNGV. This CDR3 reads CASSLFNTEAFF. The DNA for the CDR3 is TGTGCCAGCAGCCTATTTAACACTGAAGCTTTCTTT. Filled out from reference TRBV11-2 and TRBJ1-1, the complete variable domain reads EAGVAQSPRYKIIEKRQSVAFWCNPISGHATLYWYQQILGQGPKLLIQFQNNGVVDDSQLPKDRFSAERLKGVDSTLKIQPAKLEDSAVYLCASSLFNTEAFFGQGTRLTVV.

At least ten counts were recorded for this clonotype. J is TRBJ2-2 and V is TRBV9; 10 nucleotides align to TRBD1. The CDR3 is 16 residues long. V trimming: 2 bases; J trimming: 2 bases; junction bases outside the gene matches: 3. Germline V gives CDR1 SGDLS, CDR2 YYNGEE. CDR3 amino acids: CASSVTGGANTGELFF. The CDR3 coding sequence is TGTGCCAGCAGCGTGACAGGGGGCGCTAACACCGGGGAGCTGTTTTTT.

This clonotype was recorded many times. The rearrangement joins TRBV28 to TRBJ2-3; 7 nucleotides align to TRBD2. CDR1 and CDR2 from the germline V gene are MDHEN and SYDVKM. J was trimmed by 7 bases and V by 4 bases; bases with no gene match: 14. The CDR3 contains 16 residues. CDR3 in amino acids: CASSSGAAGELHTQYF. As DNA, the CDR3 is TGTGCCAGCAGTTCCGGGGCGGCGGGAGAGCTTCATACGCAGTATTTT.

In its sample, this clonotype was seen many times. The V and J genes are TRBV10-3 and TRBJ2-3, with TRBD2 identical over 8 bases. Germline CDR1 ENHRY, CDR2 SYGVKD. J gave up 5 bases and V 8 bases, and 6 bases lay outside the gene matches. The CDR3 has 13 amino acids. This CDR3 is CAISGLAGDTQYF. The DNA of the CDR3 is TGTGCCATCTCAGGCCTAGCGGGAGATACGCAGTATTTT.

At least ten counts were recorded for this clonotype. The chain carries TRBV5-1 and TRBJ2-7; 11 bases map to TRBD1. This CDR3 contains 14 residues. J gave up 4 bases and V 2 bases, and 2 bases lay outside the gene matches. Germline values: CDR1 SGHRS, CDR2 YFSETQ. The DNA of the CDR3 is TGCGCCAGCAGCTTTGGGACAGGGGGTTACGAGCAGTACTTC. This gives the protein CASSFGTGGYEQYF. Looking up the rest from reference TRBV5-1 and TRBJ2-7 gives the full variable domain: KAGVTQTPRYLIKTRGQQVTLSCSPISGHRSVSWYQQTPGQGLQFLFEYFSETQRNKGNFPGRFSGRQFSNSRSEMNVSTLELGDSALYLCASSFGTGGYEQYFGPGTRLTVT.